The 27 T cell receptor beta chains presented below share a single source sample, sequenced in a study of T cell repertoires in cytomegalovirus infection. TCRdb re-called the reads with MiXCR, one entry per CDR3 protein. There are approximately 320,000 distinct CDR3 sequences in the sample; roughly 9.5% occur only once, and 3.5% to 4.5% lies in the top ten. Sequencing was carried out using PBMCs. All receptors come from a human donor in good health (CMV status not recorded). Some clones in this sample may be carry-over from other donors' samples.

This clonotype was observed a few times. This sequence joins TRBV7-6 and TRBJ2-1; D ambiguous. The CDR3 is made up of 16 amino acids. Trimming took off 3 bases at V and 0 bases at J, with 12 bases between the two ends. Germline V gene lookup returns CDR1 SGHVS and CDR2 FNYEAQ. CDR3 nucleotide sequence: TGTGCCAGCAGCTTTGTTGACTCCAGCTCCTACAATGAGCAGTTCTTC. Translated, it gives CASSFVDSSSYNEQFF.

On this clonotype: This may be a read error: a much more frequent sequence differs by one nucleotide. The CDR3 carries no conserved terminal phenylalanine or tryptophan, so it likely arises from a read error. This chain joins TRBV28 and TRBJ1-4, with TRBD1 matching over 9 bases. Per germline, CDR1 MDHEN and CDR2 SYDVKM. V shed 5 bases and J 7 bases; nucleotides not matched to a gene: 8. CDR3 length: 15 residues. The CDR3 spells CASSQHRGRIEKLFS. CDR3 DNA sequence: TGTGCCAGCAGTCAACACAGGGGGCGGATTGAAAAACTGTTTTCT.

This clonotype was counted many times. The rearrangement joins TRBV12-3 or TRBV12-4 to TRBJ1-3, with a tentative D call TRBD1 (5 bases). CDR3 length: 16 amino acids. V lost 6 bases and J lost 2, with 17 bases in between. The chain's CDR3 is CASRLTGTRPGNTIYF. In DNA, the CDR3 is TGTGCCAGCAGATTGACCGGGACCCGACCTGGAAACACCATATATTTT.

The sample holds a few counts of this clonotype. The rearrangement links TRBV6-2 or TRBV6-3 to TRBJ2-2; the match to TRBD1 covers 9 bases. V lost 7 bases, J lost 6 bases, and 6 bases stayed unmatched. The germline V gene has CDR1 MNHEY and CDR2 SVGEGT. This CDR3 is built from 14 residues. CDR3 amino acids: CASKPQGASGELFF. CDR3 DNA sequence: TGTGCCAGCAAACCACAGGGGGCGTCCGGGGAGCTGTTTTTT.

This clonotype was detected a few times. The chain has TRBV15 and TRBJ2-7; D is uncertain. Between the trimmed V and J ends, which lost 2 bases and 3 bases, there was a span of 17 bases. The CDR3 is made up of 16 amino acids. Germline V gene sequence: CDR1 LNHNV, CDR2 YYDKDF (reference sequence). In DNA, the CDR3 is TGTGCCACCAGCAGACCCGGTGGTGGAGACCGCTACGAGCAGTACTTC. It codes for CATSRPGGGDRYEQYF.

This clonotype was seen repeatedly, ten times or more. The chain employs TRBV7-2 and TRBJ2-1; D is undetermined. CDR3 length: 13 residues. Germline lookup yields CDR1 SGHTA and CDR2 FQGNSA. The ends were cut back, 5 bases at V and 5 bases at J, with 10 bases in the middle. The CDR3 DNA reads as TGTGCCAGCAGCCACTCCTTCAACAATGAGCAGTTCTTC. Protein sequence: CASSHSFNNEQFF.

The chain combines TRBV4-1 with TRBJ1-2, with D uncertain. The CDR3 is made up of 12 amino acids. Trimming shortened V by 3 bases and J by 8 bases, and 10 bases separated the two germline ends. Looked up from germline, CDR1 is MGHRA and CDR2 is YSYEKL. The CDR3 region is CASSQDRAGYTF. CDR3 sequence (DNA): TGCGCCAGCAGCCAGGACCGTGCAGGCTACACCTTC.

CDR3 sequence: CASSKAGTQETQYF. The CDR3 coding sequence is TGTGCCAGCAGCAAAGCGGGTACTCAAGAGACCCAGTACTTC. The chain employs TRBV7-7 and TRBJ2-5; tentatively, D is TRBD2 (6 bases). V was clipped by 5 bases and J by 2 bases, with 12 bases between them. The CDR3 runs 14 residues. CDR1 is SSHAT, CDR2 FNYEAQ, per germline (reference sequence).

The chain links TRBV19 to TRBJ1-1; TRBD1 might be the D (5 bases). V was trimmed by 6 bases and J by 4 bases, leaving 9 bases between them. Germline assignment: CDR1 LNHDA and CDR2 SQIVND (reference sequence). The CDR3 contains 12 residues. Written as DNA, the CDR3 is TGTGCCAGTAGCAATCAGGGCACTGAAGCTTTCTTT. Its translation is CASSNQGTEAFF.

The V and J genes are TRBV28 and TRBJ1-5, with D perhaps matching TRBD1 (6 bases). The CDR3 covers 17 residues. Germline lookup yields CDR1 MDHEN and CDR2 SYDVKM. V lost 3 bases and J 6 bases, leaving 21 bases between the germline ends. This CDR3 reads CASSFPPGTSILQPQHF. CDR3 sequence (DNA): TGTGCCAGCAGTTTCCCCCCCGGGACATCTATCCTTCAGCCCCAGCATTTT.

The chain has TRBV7-2 and TRBJ2-1; maybe TRBD2 (5 bases). V was clipped by 0 bases and J by 6 bases, with 12 bases between them. This CDR3 comprises 15 residues. The germline CDR1 and CDR2 sequences are SGHTA and FQGNSA. CDR3 loop: CASSLAGTSINEQFF. CDR3 nucleotides: TGTGCCAGCAGCTTAGCGGGCACTAGTATCAATGAGCAGTTCTTC.

This clonotype was seen a few times. This chain uses TRBV20-1 with TRBJ2-7; perhaps TRBD1 as D (5 bases). The V end was cut by 8 bases, the J end by 0 bases, with 14 bases between. Germline CDR1 and CDR2: DFQATT and SNEGSKA (reference sequence). The CDR3 covers 13 residues. The chain's CDR3 is CSPLQESSYEQYF. CDR3 in DNA: TGCAGTCCATTACAGGAGAGCTCCTACGAGCAGTACTTC.

This clonotype was detected ten times or more. The chain employs TRBV7-2 and TRBJ1-2; tentatively, D is TRBD1 (6 bases). The CDR3 spans 14 residues. V was pared by 1 base and J by 6 bases, with 12 bases between. Looked up from germline, CDR1 is SGHTA and CDR2 is FQGNSA. CDR3 in DNA: TGTGCCAGCAGCTTAGGTTACAGGGAGAATGGCTACACCTTC. It codes for CASSLGYRENGYTF.

The chain has TRBV7-6 and TRBJ1-3; tentatively, D is TRBD1 (5 bases). This CDR3 is built from 13 residues. Looked up from germline, CDR1 is SGHVS and CDR2 is FNYEAQ. Trimming pared 4 bases from V and 4 bases from J, leaving 8 bases between. The CDR3 is CASSWGYGNTIYF. CDR3 DNA: TGTGCCAGCAGCTGGGGGTACGGAAACACCATATATTTT.

This clonotype has more than one count but fewer than ten. The rearrangement links TRBV19 to TRBJ2-1, with D perhaps TRBD2 (5 bases). CDR3 length equals 14 residues. CDR1 and CDR2 from the germline V gene are LNHDA and SQIVND (reference sequence). V was pared by 6 bases and J by 0 bases, with 9 bases between. Here the CDR3 DNA reads TGTGCCAGTAGCGACTATATCTCCTACAATGAGCAGTTCTTC. This gives the protein CASSDYISYNEQFF.

This sequence joins TRBV6-2 or TRBV6-3 and TRBJ2-1, with 7 positions matching TRBD1. Germline CDR1 MNHEY, CDR2 SVGEGT. The V and J ends lost 6 bases and 5 bases, in that order; junction bases with no gene match: 10. The length of the CDR3 is 15 residues. The CDR3 here is CASRPPGTVNNEQFF. CDR3 in DNA: TGTGCCAGCAGGCCTCCGGGGACAGTTAACAATGAGCAGTTCTTC.

The chain couples TRBV9 to TRBJ2-3; 8 bases agree with TRBD2. The CDR3 totals 16 residues. Germline V gene sequence: CDR1 SGDLS, CDR2 YYNGEE. V trimming: 3 bases; J trimming: 2 bases; junction bases outside the gene matches: 8. The CDR3 loop is CASSAGGGLYTDTQYF. Written as DNA, the CDR3 is TGTGCCAGCAGCGCTGGCGGGGGGCTGTACACAGATACGCAGTATTTT.

The rearrangement links TRBV11-2 to TRBJ2-5; 14 bases are shared with TRBD2. V lost 5 bases, J lost 5 bases, and 4 bases stayed unmatched. The germline gives CDR1 SGHAT, CDR2 FQNNGV. The CDR3 is made up of 15 amino acids. The chain's CDR3 is CASSRRTSGRETQYF. The CDR3 nucleotides read TGTGCCAGCAGCCGCCGGACTAGCGGGAGGGAGACCCAGTACTTC.

In this sample, this clonotype turned up many times. This chain uses TRBV12-3 or TRBV12-4 with TRBJ2-1; TRBD2 is a possible D gene (6 bases). The CDR3 sequence is 15 residues long. Trimming cost V 1 base and J 1 base, with 8 bases left between them. The CDR3 is CASSLGSGSYNEQFF. CDR3 sequence (DNA): TGTGCCAGCAGTTTAGGTAGCGGTTCCTACAATGAGCAGTTCTTC.

This clonotype appeared a few times. V is TRBV6-2 or TRBV6-3 and J is TRBJ1-1; D ambiguous. The V and J ends lost 4 bases and 6 bases respectively, with 18 bases between them. The germline V gene has CDR1 MNHEY and CDR2 SVGEGT. This CDR3 has 15 residues. The CDR3 DNA sequence: TGTGCCAGCAGTTCACCCGGACGGAGGGTGGCTGAAGCTTTCTTT. Its translation: CASSSPGRRVAEAFF.

The chain uses TRBV7-9 and TRBJ2-6; TRBD1 aligns across 8 bases. Germline V CDR1 and CDR2: SEHNR, FQNEAQ (reference sequence). V lost 0 bases, J lost 0 bases, and 7 bases stayed unmatched. CDR3 size: 19 residues. The CDR3 DNA reads TGTGCCAGCAGCTTAGCGGTGGGACAGGCCATCTCTGGGGCCAACGTCCTGACTTTC. Its protein is CASSLAVGQAISGANVLTF.

This clonotype was counted many times. The rearrangement links TRBV4-3 to TRBJ1-4, with D possibly matching TRBD1 (6 bases). Germline V gene data show CDR1 as LGHNA and CDR2 as YSLEER. The CDR3 extends over 16 amino acids. Trimming left V 0 bases short and J 7 bases short, with 15 bases between. The CDR3 sequence is CASSQDWGGPGEKLFF. The DNA of the CDR3 is TGCGCCAGCAGCCAAGATTGGGGGGGGCCGGGTGAAAAACTGTTTTTT.

This clonotype was observed a few times. The chain combines TRBV6-5 with TRBJ2-7; D possibly uses TRBD1 or TRBD2 (6 bases each). Germline CDR1 is MNHEY and CDR2 is SVGAGI. The CDR3 has 13 amino acids. The V end was cut by 4 bases, the J end by 5 bases, with 12 bases between. CDR3 DNA sequence: TGTGCCAGCAGTTCCCACGGGGGCCACGAGCAGTACTTC. Its protein product is CASSSHGGHEQYF.

This chain joins TRBV12-3 or TRBV12-4 and TRBJ1-2, with D possibly matching TRBD1 (6 bases). V was shortened by 5 bases and J by 5 bases, with 15 bases between the two germline ends. This CDR3 is built from 14 residues. The DNA of the CDR3 is TGTGCCAGCAGTACTCTCGACAGGAGTTATGGCTACACCTTC. Translation: CASSTLDRSYGYTF.

In its sample, this clonotype was seen a few times. V and J are TRBV7-2 and TRBJ2-1; D is possibly TRBD2 (5 bases). The germline V gene has CDR1 SGHTA and CDR2 FQGNSA. The V and J ends lost 3 bases and 3 bases respectively, with 12 bases between them. This CDR3 has 15 residues. CDR3 DNA sequence: TGTGCCAGCAGCTTTACTGGACTGAACTACAATGAGCAGTTCTTC. Residues: CASSFTGLNYNEQFF.

This clonotype came up many times. V and J are TRBV30 and TRBJ2-6; maybe TRBD1 (6 bases). The CDR3 contains 13 residues. Germline-derived CDR1 and CDR2 are GTSNPN and SVGIG (reference sequence). V lost 8 bases to trimming and J lost 3 bases, with 11 bases between them. CDR3 nucleotide sequence: TGTGCCACCCAGGGGCTTGGGGCCAACGTCCTGACTTTC. It yields the protein CATQGLGANVLTF.

This clonotype was picked up a small number of times. The chain couples TRBV12-3 or TRBV12-4 to TRBJ2-5, with 7 bases that match TRBD1. With V trimmed by 3 bases and J by 4 bases, 8 bases remained unmatched. The CDR3 is 15 residues long. Written as DNA, the CDR3 is TGTGCCAGCAGTTTCCTCCCGAGACAGGGAGAGACCCAGTACTTC. This encodes CASSFLPRQGETQYF.